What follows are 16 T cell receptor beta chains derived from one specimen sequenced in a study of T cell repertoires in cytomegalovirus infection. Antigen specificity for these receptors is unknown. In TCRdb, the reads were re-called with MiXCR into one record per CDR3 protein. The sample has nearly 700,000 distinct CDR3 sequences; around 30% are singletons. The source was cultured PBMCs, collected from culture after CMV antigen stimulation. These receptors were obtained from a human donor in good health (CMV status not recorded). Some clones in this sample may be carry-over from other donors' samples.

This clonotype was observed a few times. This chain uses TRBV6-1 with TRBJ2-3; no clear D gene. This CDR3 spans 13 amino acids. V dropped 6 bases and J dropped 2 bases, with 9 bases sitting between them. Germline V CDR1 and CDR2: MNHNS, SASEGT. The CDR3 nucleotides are TGTGCCAGCAGCATAGGGCCCACAGATACGCAGTATTTT. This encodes CASSIGPTDTQYF.

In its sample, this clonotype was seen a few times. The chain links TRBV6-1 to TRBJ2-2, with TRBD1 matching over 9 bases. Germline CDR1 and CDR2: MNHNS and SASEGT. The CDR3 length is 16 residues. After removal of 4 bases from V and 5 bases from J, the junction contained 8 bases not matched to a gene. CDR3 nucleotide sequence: TGTGCCAGCAGTGTGGACAGGGGAAAGTGGACCGGGGAGCTGTTTTTT. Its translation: CASSVDRGKWTGELFF.

The DNA of the CDR3 is TGTGCCAGCAGCTTAGATCCCAGGGAGGACGAGCAGTACTTC. Its protein product is CASSLDPREDEQYF. V gene TRBV7-9 combines with J gene TRBJ2-7; weak D call: TRBD2 (6 bases). The V end was cut by 1 base, the J end by 5 bases, with 12 bases between. CDR1 is SEHNR, CDR2 FQNEAQ, per germline (reference sequence). This CDR3 comprises 14 residues.

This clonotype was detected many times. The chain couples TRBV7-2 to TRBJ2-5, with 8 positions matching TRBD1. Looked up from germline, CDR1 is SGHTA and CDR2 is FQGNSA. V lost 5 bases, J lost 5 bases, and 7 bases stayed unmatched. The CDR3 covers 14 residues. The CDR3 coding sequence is TGTGCCAGCAGCCCGGACAGGGTATATGAGACCCAGTACTTC. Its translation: CASSPDRVYETQYF. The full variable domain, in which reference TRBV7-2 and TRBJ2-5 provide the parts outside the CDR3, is GAGVSQSPSNKVTEKGKDVELRCDPISGHTALYWYRQSLGQGLEFLIYFQGNSAPDKSGLPSDRFSAERTGGSVSTLTIQRTQQEDSAVYLCASSPDRVYETQYFGPGTRLLVL.

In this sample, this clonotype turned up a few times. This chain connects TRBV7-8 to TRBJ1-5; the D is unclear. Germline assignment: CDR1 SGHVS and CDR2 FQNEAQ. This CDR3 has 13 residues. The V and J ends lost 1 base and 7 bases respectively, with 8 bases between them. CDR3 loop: CASSLVLQQPQHF. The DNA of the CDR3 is TGTGCCAGCAGCTTAGTTCTACAGCAGCCCCAGCATTTT.

This CDR3 is CASSSHTDRGAYEQYF. The CDR3 nucleotides are TGTGCCAGCAGCTCGCACACAGATAGGGGGGCCTACGAGCAGTACTTC. J is TRBJ2-7 and V is TRBV11-2; D tentatively reads TRBD1 or TRBD2 (6 bases each). V lost 4 bases and J 2 bases, leaving 18 bases between the germline ends. The length of the CDR3 is 16 residues. The V gene's germline CDR1 is SGHAT and CDR2 FQNNGV.

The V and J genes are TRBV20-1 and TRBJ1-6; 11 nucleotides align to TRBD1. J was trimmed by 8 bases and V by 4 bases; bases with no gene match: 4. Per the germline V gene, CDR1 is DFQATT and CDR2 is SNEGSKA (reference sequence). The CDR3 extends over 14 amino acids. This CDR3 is CSATGQGVDSPLHF. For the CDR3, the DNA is TGCAGTGCTACGGGACAGGGGGTCGATTCACCCCTCCACTTT.

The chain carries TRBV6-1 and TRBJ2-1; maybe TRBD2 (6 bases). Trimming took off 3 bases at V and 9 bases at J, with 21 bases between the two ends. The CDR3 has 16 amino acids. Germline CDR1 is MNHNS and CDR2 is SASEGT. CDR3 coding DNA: TGTGCCAGCAGTGATTTAATAGTGGTTCTAGCGCCTGAGCAGTTCTTC. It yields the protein CASSDLIVVLAPEQFF.

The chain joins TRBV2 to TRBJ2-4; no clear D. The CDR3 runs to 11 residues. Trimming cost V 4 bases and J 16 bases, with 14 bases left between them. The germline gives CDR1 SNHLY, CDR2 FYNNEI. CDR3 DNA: TGTGCCAGCAGTGCCAGTGGGAACTACTACTTC. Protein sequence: CASSASGNYYF. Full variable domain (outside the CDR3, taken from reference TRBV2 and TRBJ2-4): EPEVTQTPSHQVTQMGQEVILRCVPISNHLYFYWYRQILGQKVEFLVSFYNNEISEKSEIFDDQFSVERPDGSNFTLKIRSTKLEDSAMYFCASSASGNYYFGAGTRLSVL.

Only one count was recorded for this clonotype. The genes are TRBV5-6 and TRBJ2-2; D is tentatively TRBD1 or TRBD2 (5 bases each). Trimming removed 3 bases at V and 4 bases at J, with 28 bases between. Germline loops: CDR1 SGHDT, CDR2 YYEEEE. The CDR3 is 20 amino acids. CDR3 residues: CASSSMGLLRDPDPTGELFF. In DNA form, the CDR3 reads TGTGCCAGCAGCTCGATGGGCTTACTCCGGGACCCAGATCCCACCGGGGAGCTGTTTTTT.

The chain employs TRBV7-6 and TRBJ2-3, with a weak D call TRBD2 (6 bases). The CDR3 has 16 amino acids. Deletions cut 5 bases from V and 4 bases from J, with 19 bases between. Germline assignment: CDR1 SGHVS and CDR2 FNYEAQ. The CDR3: CASSPPHAGLADTQYF. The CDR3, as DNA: TGTGCCAGCAGCCCGCCCCATGCGGGGTTGGCAGATACGCAGTATTTT.

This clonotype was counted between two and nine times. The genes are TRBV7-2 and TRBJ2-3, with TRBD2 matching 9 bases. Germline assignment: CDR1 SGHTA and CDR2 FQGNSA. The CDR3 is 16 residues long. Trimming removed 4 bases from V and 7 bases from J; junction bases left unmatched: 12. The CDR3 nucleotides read TGTGCCAGCAGCTCAACCTGGCGGGGGGGCCTTAATACGCAGTATTTT. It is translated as CASSSTWRGGLNTQYF.

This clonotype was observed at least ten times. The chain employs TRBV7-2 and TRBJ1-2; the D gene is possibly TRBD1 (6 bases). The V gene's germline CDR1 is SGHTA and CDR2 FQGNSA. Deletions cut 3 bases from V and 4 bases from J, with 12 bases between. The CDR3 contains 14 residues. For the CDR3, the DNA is TGTGCCAGCAGCTTTTTAGGGGGGTTCTATGGCTACACCTTC. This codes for CASSFLGGFYGYTF.

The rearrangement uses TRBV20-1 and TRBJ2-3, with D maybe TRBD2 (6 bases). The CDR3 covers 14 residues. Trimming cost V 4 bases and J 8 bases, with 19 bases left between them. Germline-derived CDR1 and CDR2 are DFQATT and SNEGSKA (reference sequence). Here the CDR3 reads CSATLGAGRPTQYF. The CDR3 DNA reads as TGCAGTGCTACCCTCGGAGCGGGCCGTCCTACGCAGTATTTT.

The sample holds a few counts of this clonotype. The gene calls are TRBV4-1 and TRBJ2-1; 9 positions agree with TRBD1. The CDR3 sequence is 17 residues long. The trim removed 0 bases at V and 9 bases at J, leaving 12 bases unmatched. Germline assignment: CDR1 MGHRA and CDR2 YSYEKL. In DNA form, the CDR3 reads TGCGCCAGCAGCCAAGATGCCGGGACAGGGTCTAGAGTTGAGCAGTTCTTC. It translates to CASSQDAGTGSRVEQFF.

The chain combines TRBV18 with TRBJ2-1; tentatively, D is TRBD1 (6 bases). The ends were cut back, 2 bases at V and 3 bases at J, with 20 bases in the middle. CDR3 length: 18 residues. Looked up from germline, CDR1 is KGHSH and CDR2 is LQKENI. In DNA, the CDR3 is TGTGCCAGCTCACCAGGGCAGGGGAATGTCTTAGTCTACAATGAGCAGTTCTTC. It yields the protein CASSPGQGNVLVYNEQFF.